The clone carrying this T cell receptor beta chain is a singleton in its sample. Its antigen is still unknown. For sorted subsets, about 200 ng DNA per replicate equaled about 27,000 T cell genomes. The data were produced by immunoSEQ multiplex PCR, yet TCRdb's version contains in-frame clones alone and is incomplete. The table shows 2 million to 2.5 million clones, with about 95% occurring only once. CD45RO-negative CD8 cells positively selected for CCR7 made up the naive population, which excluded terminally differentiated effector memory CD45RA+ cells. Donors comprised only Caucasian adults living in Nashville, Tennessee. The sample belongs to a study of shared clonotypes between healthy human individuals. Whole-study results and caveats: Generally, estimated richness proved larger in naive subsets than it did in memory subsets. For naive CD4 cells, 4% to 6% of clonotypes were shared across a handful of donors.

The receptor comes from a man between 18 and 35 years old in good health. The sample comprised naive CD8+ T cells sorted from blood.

The CDR3 spells CASSSTPRRATNEKLFF. The CDR3 DNA reads as TGTGCCAGCAGCTCTACCCCGCGGCGCGCAACTAATGAAAAACTGTTTTTT. The rearrangement uses TRBV11-2 and TRBJ1-4; D remains ambiguous. This CDR3 is 17 amino acids long. Trimming pared 4 bases from V and 0 bases from J, leaving 15 bases between. Per germline, CDR1 SGHAT and CDR2 FQNNGV.